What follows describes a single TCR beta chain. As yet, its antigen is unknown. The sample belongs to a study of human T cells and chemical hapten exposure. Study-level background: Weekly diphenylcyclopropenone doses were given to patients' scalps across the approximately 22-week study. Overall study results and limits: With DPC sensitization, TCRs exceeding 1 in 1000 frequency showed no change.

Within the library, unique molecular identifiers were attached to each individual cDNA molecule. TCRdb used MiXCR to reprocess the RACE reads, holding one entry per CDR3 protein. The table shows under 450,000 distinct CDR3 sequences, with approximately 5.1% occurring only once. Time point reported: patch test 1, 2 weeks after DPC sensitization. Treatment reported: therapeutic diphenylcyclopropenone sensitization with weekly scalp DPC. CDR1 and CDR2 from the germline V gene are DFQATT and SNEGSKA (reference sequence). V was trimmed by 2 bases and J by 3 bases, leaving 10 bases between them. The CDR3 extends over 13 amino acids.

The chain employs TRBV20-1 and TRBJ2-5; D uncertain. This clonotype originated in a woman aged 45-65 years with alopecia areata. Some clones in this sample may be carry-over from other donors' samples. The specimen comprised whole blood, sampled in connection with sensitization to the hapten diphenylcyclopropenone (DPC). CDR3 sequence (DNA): TGCAGTGCTAGAATCCATGCCGAAGAGACCCAGTACTTC. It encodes CSARIHAEETQYF.